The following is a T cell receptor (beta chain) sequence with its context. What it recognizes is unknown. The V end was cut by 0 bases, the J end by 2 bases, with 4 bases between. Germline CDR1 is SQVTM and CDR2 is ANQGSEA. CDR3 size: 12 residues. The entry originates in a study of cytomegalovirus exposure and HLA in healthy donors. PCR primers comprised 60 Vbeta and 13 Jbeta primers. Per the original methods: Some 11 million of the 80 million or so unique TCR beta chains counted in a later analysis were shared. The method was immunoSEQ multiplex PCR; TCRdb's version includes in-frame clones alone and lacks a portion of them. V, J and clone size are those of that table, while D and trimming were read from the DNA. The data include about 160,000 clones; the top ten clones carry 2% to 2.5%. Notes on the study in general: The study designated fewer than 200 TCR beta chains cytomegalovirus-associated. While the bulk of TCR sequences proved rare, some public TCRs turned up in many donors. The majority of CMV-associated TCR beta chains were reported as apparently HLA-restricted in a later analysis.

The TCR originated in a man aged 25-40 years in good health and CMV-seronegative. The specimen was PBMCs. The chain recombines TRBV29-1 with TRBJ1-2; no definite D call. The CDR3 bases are TGCAGCGTTGAAGACAGAAACTATGGCTACACCTTC. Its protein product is CSVEDRNYGYTF.